This passage covers 10 T cell receptor beta chains from one sample sequenced in a study of blood T cell repertoires in COVID-19. Assay: immunoSEQ multiplex PCR; the TCRdb copy retains only in-frame clones and omits some. The data show roughly 180,000 clones, roughly four fifths seen once. The material sequenced was peripheral blood. All receptors come from a woman in her 30s with acute or convalescent COVID-19.

V and J are TRBV5-1 and TRBJ1-2; the match to TRBD1 covers 8 bases. V lost 3 bases and J lost 4; bases outside the gene matches: 8. The germline V gene encodes CDR1 SGHRS and CDR2 YFSETQ. There are 15 residues in the CDR3. This CDR3 is CASSSGQGWVYGYTF. The CDR3 DNA is TGCGCCAGCAGCTCCGGACAGGGATGGGTCTATGGCTACACCTTC.

This clone was detected a few times. V is TRBV6-6 and J is TRBJ2-1; 12 bases are shared with TRBD2. The CDR3 spans 14 residues. Trimming at V came to 5 bases and at J to 8 bases, leaving 4 bases not matched to a gene. The germline CDR1 and CDR2 sequences are MNHNY and SVGAGI (reference sequence). CDR3: CASSRLAGVDEQFF. The DNA of the CDR3 is TGTGCCAGCAGTCGACTAGCGGGAGTCGATGAGCAGTTCTTC.

This clone was recorded only once. This chain joins TRBV11-2 and TRBJ1-3; TRBD1 is a possible D gene (5 bases). CDR1 and CDR2 (germline): SGHAT, FQNNGV. V lost 3 bases and J 2 bases, leaving 14 bases between the germline ends. CDR3 length equals 16 residues. DNA for the CDR3: TGTGCCAGCAGCTTCTTCGGGGGGGGTGCTGGAAACACCATATATTTT. Encoded protein: CASSFFGGGAGNTIYF.

This sequence joins TRBV7-8 and TRBJ1-6; 7 bases match TRBD1. V lost 5 bases to trimming and J lost 0 bases; unmatched junction nucleotides: 10. Germline assignment: CDR1 SGHVS and CDR2 FQNEAQ. The CDR3 is made up of 18 amino acids. In DNA, the CDR3 is TGTGCCAGCAGCGGGACAGAATTGATCGGCTCCTATAATTCACCCCTCCACTTT. Protein sequence: CASSGTELIGSYNSPLHF.

This clone was picked up a small number of times. In nucleotides, the CDR3 is TGTGCCAGCAGCCTGCAGGCCCGGGGCACTGAAGCTTTCTTT. Translating gives CASSLQARGTEAFF. This chain uses TRBV11-2 with TRBJ1-1; no definite D call. This CDR3 is 14 amino acids long. In germline, CDR1 is SGHAT, CDR2 FQNNGV. Trimming pared 5 bases from V and 4 bases from J, leaving 14 bases between. The full variable domain, with the rest looked up from reference TRBV11-2 and TRBJ1-1, is EAGVAQSPRYKIIEKRQSVAFWCNPISGHATLYWYQQILGQGPKLLIQFQNNGVVDDSQLPKDRFSAERLKGVDSTLKIQPAKLEDSAVYLCASSLQARGTEAFFGQGTRLTVV.

The rearrangement joins TRBV6-1 to TRBJ2-2, with a tentative D call TRBD1 (6 bases). V gave up 3 bases and J gave up 6 bases, with 14 bases separating them. Germline assignment: CDR1 MNHNS and CDR2 SASEGT. The CDR3 loop spans 15 amino acids. CDR3 nucleotides: TGTGCCAGCAGTGAGGGGGCAGGGGTCGCCGGGGAGCTGTTTTTT. It specifies CASSEGAGVAGELFF.

This clone occurred once. The rearrangement links TRBV30 to TRBJ1-2, with a weak D call TRBD1 (6 bases). This CDR3 contains 12 residues. Germline lookup yields CDR1 GTSNPN and CDR2 SVGIG (reference sequence). V was clipped by 5 bases and J by 4 bases, with 11 bases between them. The chain's CDR3 is CAWDDRFYGYTF. The CDR3 DNA sequence: TGTGCCTGGGACGACAGGTTCTATGGCTACACCTTC.

The chain carries TRBV5-6 and TRBJ2-5; D is unresolved. CDR3 size: 14 residues. From germline, CDR1 is SGHDT and CDR2 YYEEEE. V lost 0 bases and J 0 bases, leaving 6 bases between the germline ends. The CDR3 sequence is CASSLVAHQETQYF. The CDR3 nucleotides are TGTGCCAGCAGCTTGGTGGCACACCAAGAGACCCAGTACTTC.

The gene calls are TRBV27 and TRBJ1-4, with D maybe TRBD1 (6 bases). V was clipped by 3 bases and J by 4 bases, with 12 bases between them. CDR1 is MNHEY and CDR2 is SMNVEV in the germline V gene (reference sequence). The CDR3 runs 15 residues. CDR3 coding DNA: TGTGCCAGCAGTTTCATAGGACAGCATAATGAAAAACTGTTTTTT. This codes for CASSFIGQHNEKLFF.

This rearrangement joins TRBV27 to TRBJ2-7, with D unresolved. The CDR3 is 15 residues long. The V end was cut by 0 bases, the J end by 3 bases, with 12 bases between. Germline lookup yields CDR1 MNHEY and CDR2 SMNVEV (reference sequence). The CDR3 coding sequence is TGTGCCAGCAGTTTATCGACGGCTGGGCTCTACGAGCAGTACTTC. It codes for CASSLSTAGLYEQYF.